The rows below give T cell receptor beta chains drawn from one sample of a study of cytomegalovirus exposure and HLA in healthy donors. The protocol was immunoSEQ multiplex PCR, while the TCRdb copy is restricted to in-frame clones and leaves out a portion. The sample has around 220,000 clones, 88% seen once. Sequencing input: PBMCs. These receptors were obtained from a woman aged 18-30 years in good health and CMV-seronegative. Both conserved end residues are part of each CDR3. A D gene is named only where the DNA matches it firmly. The size field is filled for only some rows; it gives once, few, many or a size class.

V gene: TRBV4-2
D gene: TRBD1
J gene: TRBJ2-1
clone size: NA
CDR3 DNA: TGTGCCAGCAGCCAAGCTTTAAGGCAGGGGGCGCGGAGTGAGCAGTTCTTC
CDR3 protein: CASSQALRQGARSEQFF

V gene: TRBV4-1
D gene: NA
J gene: TRBJ1-1
clone size: NA
CDR3 DNA: TGCGCCAGCAGCCAAGATCGGGTGAACACTGAAGCTTTCTTT
CDR3 protein: CASSQDRVNTEAFF

V gene: TRBV4-3
D gene: TRBD2
J gene: TRBJ2-7
clone size: NA
CDR3 DNA: TGCGCCAGCAGCCAAGGTTCGGGAGGCATCTACGAGCAGTACTTC
CDR3 protein: CASSQGSGGIYEQYF

V gene: TRBV4-2
D gene: TRBD1
J gene: TRBJ1-5
clone size: NA
CDR3 DNA: TGTGCCAGCAGCCCTCTAGGAACAGGGGGGGATCAGCCCCAGCATTTT
CDR3 protein: CASSPLGTGGDQPQHF

V gene: TRBV27
D gene: TRBD2
J gene: TRBJ2-1
clone size: NA
CDR3 DNA: TGTGCCACCCGTAGCGGGAAACAATCCTACAATGAGCAGTTCTTC
CDR3 protein: CATRSGKQSYNEQFF

V gene: TRBV6-6
D gene: TRBD2
J gene: TRBJ2-7
clone size: NA
CDR3 DNA: TGTGCCAGCAGTTCACCGACTAGCGGGCTGTACGAGCAGTACTTC
CDR3 protein: CASSSPTSGLYEQYF

V gene: TRBV6-5
D gene: TRBD2
J gene: TRBJ2-7
clone size: NA
CDR3 DNA: TGTGCCAGCAGTTACGATCTAGCGGGAGCCTACGAGCAGTACTTC
CDR3 protein: CASSYDLAGAYEQYF

V gene: TRBV9
D gene: NA
J gene: TRBJ2-2
clone size: NA
CDR3 DNA: TGTGCCAGCAGCGTAGTCTCAGTCGGGGAGCTGTTTTTT
CDR3 protein: CASSVVSVGELFF

V gene: TRBV29-1
D gene: NA
J gene: TRBJ2-7
clone size: NA
CDR3 DNA: TGCAGCGCCGCAGGGCCTCCAACCTACGAGCAGTACTTC
CDR3 protein: CSAAGPPTYEQYF

V gene: TRBV2
D gene: TRBD1
J gene: TRBJ1-4
clone size: NA
CDR3 DNA: TGTGCCAGCAAAGGGACAGGGAGGGGGGAAAAACTGTTTTTT
CDR3 protein: CASKGTGRGEKLFF

V gene: TRBV6-5
D gene: TRBD2
J gene: TRBJ2-3
clone size: NA
CDR3 DNA: TGTGCCAGCAGAGGACTAGCGGGAAGTGCGCAGTATTTT
CDR3 protein: CASRGLAGSAQYF

V gene: TRBV19
D gene: NA
J gene: TRBJ1-5
clone size: NA
CDR3 DNA: TGTGCCAGTAGTAACTACCGACCAGGGGATCAGCCCCAGCATTTT
CDR3 protein: CASSNYRPGDQPQHF

V gene: TRBV6-1
D gene: TRBD1
J gene: TRBJ2-7
clone size: NA
CDR3 DNA: TGTGCCAGCGAACCCGGGACAGGGGATTACGAGCAGTACTTC
CDR3 protein: CASEPGTGDYEQYF

V gene: TRBV4-3
D gene: NA
J gene: TRBJ2-7
clone size: NA
CDR3 DNA: TGCGCCAGCAGCCAAGATCGTACTCGGTACGAGCAGTACTTC
CDR3 protein: CASSQDRTRYEQYF

V gene: TRBV9
D gene: TRBD2
J gene: TRBJ2-1
clone size: NA
CDR3 DNA: TGTGCCAGCAGCGGGGGGCTAGCGGGAAATGAGCAGTTCTTC
CDR3 protein: CASSGGLAGNEQFF

V gene: TRBV5-1
D gene: TRBD1
J gene: TRBJ1-2
clone size: NA
CDR3 DNA: TGCGCCAGCAGTAACGGACAGGGCTTGTATGGCTACACCTTC
CDR3 protein: CASSNGQGLYGYTF

V gene: TRBV5-4
D gene: TRBD1
J gene: TRBJ2-1
clone size: NA
CDR3 DNA: TGTGCCAGCAGAAAGGACAGGGCGACTTTCAATGAGCAGTTCTTC
CDR3 protein: CASRKDRATFNEQFF

V gene: TRBV28
D gene: NA
J gene: TRBJ2-7
clone size: NA
CDR3 DNA: TGTGCCAGCAATTCCCCTCTGAGCGAGCAGTACTTC
CDR3 protein: CASNSPLSEQYF

V gene: TRBV6-5
D gene: TRBD1
J gene: TRBJ1-5
clone size: NA
CDR3 DNA: TGTGCCAGCAGTTCGGGACAGGGACCACACCAGCCCCAGCATTTT
CDR3 protein: CASSSGQGPHQPQHF

V gene: TRBV5-1
D gene: NA
J gene: TRBJ2-3
clone size: NA
CDR3 DNA: TGCGCCAGCAGCTTGGCAGGGTCTAGCACAGATACGCAGTATTTT
CDR3 protein: CASSLAGSSTDTQYF

V gene: TRBV14
D gene: NA
J gene: TRBJ2-3
clone size: NA
CDR3 DNA: TGTGCCAGCAGCCAAGTTGGGCACAGGGAGGGAGATACGCAGTATTTT
CDR3 protein: CASSQVGHREGDTQYF

V gene: TRBV21-1
D gene: NA
J gene: TRBJ2-4
clone size: NA
CDR3 DNA: TGTGCCAGCAGCAAGCGGGAGAAGTTTCAAAACATTCAGTACTTC
CDR3 protein: CASSKREKFQNIQYF

V gene: TRBV29-1
D gene: TRBD2
J gene: TRBJ2-7
clone size: few
CDR3 DNA: TGCAGCGTTACACCTATAGCGGGAGGGGCGGACGAGCAGTACTTC
CDR3 protein: CSVTPIAGGADEQYF

V gene: TRBV27
D gene: NA
J gene: TRBJ1-5
clone size: few
CDR3 DNA: TGTGCCAGCACCACCCGAACGGATCAGCCCCAGCATTTT
CDR3 protein: CASTTRTDQPQHF

V gene: TRBV7-2
D gene: TRBD2
J gene: TRBJ2-3
clone size: NA
CDR3 DNA: TGTGCCAGCAGCACTAGCGGGAGTGGTACGCAGTATTTT
CDR3 protein: CASSTSGSGTQYF

V gene: TRBV28
D gene: TRBD2
J gene: TRBJ2-7
clone size: NA
CDR3 DNA: TGTGCCAGCAGTATAATAGCGGGAGGCGAGCAGTACTTC
CDR3 protein: CASSIIAGGEQYF

V gene: TRBV6-1
D gene: NA
J gene: TRBJ1-2
clone size: NA
CDR3 DNA: TGTGCCAGCAGTGAAAGCGGGGGGCGAGGCTATGGCTACACCTTC
CDR3 protein: CASSESGGRGYGYTF

V gene: TRBV29-1
D gene: NA
J gene: TRBJ1-1
clone size: NA
CDR3 DNA: TGCAGCGTTGATAGAGGGGGATACACTGAAGCTTTCTTT
CDR3 protein: CSVDRGGYTEAFF

V gene: TRBV28
D gene: NA
J gene: TRBJ2-7
clone size: NA
CDR3 DNA: TGTGCCAGCAGTTCCCCGGAGACCTACGAGCAGTACTTC
CDR3 protein: CASSSPETYEQYF

V gene: TRBV6-1
D gene: NA
J gene: TRBJ1-4
clone size: NA
CDR3 DNA: TGTGCCAGCAGTGAACTCGCGGGGATTAATGAAAAACTGTTTTTT
CDR3 protein: CASSELAGINEKLFF

V gene: TRBV4-2
D gene: TRBD2
J gene: TRBJ2-3
clone size: NA
CDR3 DNA: TGTGCCAGCAGCCAAGATCTCGGAGGCGGGGGGACAGATACGCAGTATTTT
CDR3 protein: CASSQDLGGGGTDTQYF

V gene: TRBV4-1
D gene: NA
J gene: TRBJ2-6
clone size: NA
CDR3 DNA: TGCGCCAGCAGATGGGACTCCCGCTCTGGGGCCAACGTCCTGACTTTC
CDR3 protein: CASRWDSRSGANVLTF

V gene: TRBV30
D gene: NA
J gene: TRBJ1-5
clone size: NA
CDR3 DNA: TGTGCCTGGAGCGCCGACGGGAATCAGCCCCAGCATTTT
CDR3 protein: CAWSADGNQPQHF

V gene: TRBV28
D gene: NA
J gene: TRBJ2-7
clone size: NA
CDR3 DNA: TGTGCCAGCGAGGTCCCGTCCCCCTCCTACGAGCAGTACTTC
CDR3 protein: CASEVPSPSYEQYF

V gene: TRBV7-6
D gene: NA
J gene: TRBJ2-1
clone size: once
CDR3 DNA: TGTGCCAGCAGCTCGCAGGGACTCCGGGATGAGCAGTTCTTC
CDR3 protein: CASSSQGLRDEQFF

V gene: TRBV2
D gene: TRBD2
J gene: TRBJ2-4
clone size: few
CDR3 DNA: TGTGCCAGCAGTGAGAGACTAGCGGAAGCCAAAAACATTCAGTACTTC
CDR3 protein: CASSERLAEAKNIQYF

V gene: TRBV28
D gene: NA
J gene: TRBJ2-7
clone size: NA
CDR3 DNA: TGTGCCAGCAGCTCTACTATGGCGACCTACGAGCAGTACTTC
CDR3 protein: CASSSTMATYEQYF

V gene: TRBV6-1
D gene: NA
J gene: TRBJ2-3
clone size: once
CDR3 DNA: TGTGCCAGCAGTGAAGGTGACAGCGCAGATACGCAGTATTTT
CDR3 protein: CASSEGDSADTQYF

V gene: TRBV30
D gene: NA
J gene: TRBJ1-5
clone size: NA
CDR3 DNA: TGTGCCTGGAGTGTTCAGAGCAATCAGCCCCAGCATTTT
CDR3 protein: CAWSVQSNQPQHF

V gene: TRBV27
D gene: NA
J gene: TRBJ1-5
clone size: NA
CDR3 DNA: TGTGCCAGCAGTTCTGCAGGGGTCTTGGACAATCAGCCCCAGCATTTT
CDR3 protein: CASSSAGVLDNQPQHF

V gene: TRBV5-4
D gene: NA
J gene: TRBJ2-7
clone size: NA
CDR3 DNA: TGTGCCAGCAGCCAGCAAATGGGCCGCGCCTACGAGCAGTACTTC
CDR3 protein: CASSQQMGRAYEQYF

V gene: TRBV6-1
D gene: NA
J gene: TRBJ1-2
clone size: NA
CDR3 DNA: TGTGCCAGCAGCGAAAGGATTAGCGGGCATGATGGCTACACCTTC
CDR3 protein: CASSERISGHDGYTF

V gene: TRBV7-9
D gene: TRBD1
J gene: TRBJ2-1
clone size: NA
CDR3 DNA: TGTGCCAGCAGCTACAGGGGTCAGGTCAATGAGCAGTTCTTC
CDR3 protein: CASSYRGQVNEQFF

V gene: TRBV27
D gene: NA
J gene: TRBJ1-2
clone size: NA
CDR3 DNA: TGTGCCAGCAGTACCCGGGGAGTCGCGGTCTATGGCTACACCTTC
CDR3 protein: CASSTRGVAVYGYTF

V gene: TRBV28
D gene: NA
J gene: TRBJ2-7
clone size: NA
CDR3 DNA: TGTGCCAGCAGCACTGTAACCTACGAGCAGTACTTC
CDR3 protein: CASSTVTYEQYF

V gene: TRBV4-2
D gene: TRBD2
J gene: TRBJ2-7
clone size: NA
CDR3 DNA: TGTGCCAGCAGCCCAAGTATAGCGGGAGGGTCCTACGAGCAGTACTTC
CDR3 protein: CASSPSIAGGSYEQYF

V gene: TRBV11-3
D gene: TRBD2
J gene: TRBJ2-1
clone size: NA
CDR3 DNA: TGTGCCAGCAGTCGGATTAGCGGGGCTTCGAGTGAGCAGTTCTTC
CDR3 protein: CASSRISGASSEQFF

V gene: TRBV28
D gene: TRBD1
J gene: TRBJ2-5
clone size: NA
CDR3 DNA: TGTGCCAGCAGTTTACAACAGGGGCAGGAGACCCAGTACTTC
CDR3 protein: CASSLQQGQETQYF

V gene: TRBV27
D gene: TRBD2
J gene: TRBJ2-7
clone size: NA
CDR3 DNA: TGTGCCAGCAGTTTAGCCCAGACTAGCGTGCAGTACTTC
CDR3 protein: CASSLAQTSVQYF

V gene: TRBV5-1
D gene: NA
J gene: TRBJ2-5
clone size: NA
CDR3 DNA: TGCGCCAGCAGCTTCGCGGGTTCGCGGGAGACCCAGTACTTC
CDR3 protein: CASSFAGSRETQYF

V gene: TRBV10-3
D gene: TRBD2
J gene: TRBJ2-7
clone size: NA
CDR3 DNA: TGTGCCATCACGCTCCGGACTAGCGGCGGGGGATACGAGCAGTACTTC
CDR3 protein: CAITLRTSGGGYEQYF

V gene: TRBV18
D gene: NA
J gene: TRBJ2-1
clone size: NA
CDR3 DNA: TGTGCCAGCTCACCAAACAGGGCAAGCTCCTACAATGAGCAGTTCTTC
CDR3 protein: CASSPNRASSYNEQFF

V gene: TRBV5-5
D gene: NA
J gene: TRBJ1-2
clone size: NA
CDR3 DNA: TGTGCCAGCAGCCTCAGGGGAGGGTATGGCTACACCTTC
CDR3 protein: CASSLRGGYGYTF

V gene: TRBV5-6
D gene: TRBD1
J gene: TRBJ2-3
clone size: NA
CDR3 DNA: TGTGCCAGCAGCAGCTCCGGGACAGCCACAGATACGCAGTATTTT
CDR3 protein: CASSSSGTATDTQYF

V gene: TRBV28
D gene: NA
J gene: TRBJ2-7
clone size: NA
CDR3 DNA: TGTGCCAGCAGGCGGAGGACAGCCTCCTACGAGCAGTACTTC
CDR3 protein: CASRRRTASYEQYF